Reported below is one T cell receptor (beta chain). These data are taken from a study of shared clonotypes between healthy human individuals. Germline V gene data show CDR1 as ENHRY and CDR2 as SYGVKD. With 7 bases removed from V and 0 bases from J, the gap between germline ends came to 7 bases. CDR3 length: 12 residues. Assay: immunoSEQ multiplex PCR; the TCRdb copy retains only in-frame clones and omits some. This sample has 2,500,000 or so clones; roughly 90% occur once, and the top ten carry 0.37%. The sequence derives from a man aged 18 to 30 in good health. Some clones in this sample may be carry-over from other donors' samples. What was sequenced was naive CD4+ T cells from PBMCs. Subset described: CD45RA+ positively selected. The chain joins TRBV10-3 to TRBJ2-7, with D maybe TRBD1 (5 bases). CDR3 DNA sequence: TGTGCCATCACGGACACCTCCTACGAGCAGTACTTC. Protein sequence: CAITDTSYEQYF.